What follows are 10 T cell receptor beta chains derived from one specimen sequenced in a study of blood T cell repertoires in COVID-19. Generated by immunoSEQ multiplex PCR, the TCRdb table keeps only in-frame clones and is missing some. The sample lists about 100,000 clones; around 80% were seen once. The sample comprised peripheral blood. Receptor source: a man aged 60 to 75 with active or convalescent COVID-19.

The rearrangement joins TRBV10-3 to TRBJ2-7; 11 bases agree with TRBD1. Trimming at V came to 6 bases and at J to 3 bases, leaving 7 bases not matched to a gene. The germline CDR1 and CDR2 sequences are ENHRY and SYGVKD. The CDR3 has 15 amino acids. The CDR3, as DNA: TGTGCCATCAGCCCAGGACAGGGGGCGCGCTACGAGCAGTACTTC. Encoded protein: CAISPGQGARYEQYF.

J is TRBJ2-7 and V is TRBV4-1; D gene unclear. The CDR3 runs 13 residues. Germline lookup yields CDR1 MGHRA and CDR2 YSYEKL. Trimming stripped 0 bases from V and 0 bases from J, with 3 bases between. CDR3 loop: CASSQDSSYEQYF. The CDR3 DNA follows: TGCGCCAGCAGCCAAGACAGCTCCTACGAGCAGTACTTC.

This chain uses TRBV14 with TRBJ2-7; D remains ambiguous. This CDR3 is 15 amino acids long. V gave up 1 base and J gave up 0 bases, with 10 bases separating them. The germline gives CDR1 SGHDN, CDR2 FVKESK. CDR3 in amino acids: CASSQVVTASYEQYF. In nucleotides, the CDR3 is TGTGCCAGCAGCCAAGTAGTTACAGCCTCCTACGAGCAGTACTTC.

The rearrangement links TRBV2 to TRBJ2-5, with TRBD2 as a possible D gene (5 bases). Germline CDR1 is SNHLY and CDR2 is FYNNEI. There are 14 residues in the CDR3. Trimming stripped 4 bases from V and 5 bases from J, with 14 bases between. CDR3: CASSADYLQETQYF. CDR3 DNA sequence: TGTGCCAGCAGTGCAGACTACCTCCAGGAGACCCAGTACTTC.

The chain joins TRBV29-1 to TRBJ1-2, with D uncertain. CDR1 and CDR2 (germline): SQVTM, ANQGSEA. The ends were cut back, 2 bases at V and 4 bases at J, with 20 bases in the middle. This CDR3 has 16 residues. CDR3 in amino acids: CSVESFGSLGGYGYTF. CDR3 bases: TGCAGCGTTGAAAGTTTCGGGTCTTTAGGAGGCTATGGCTACACCTTC.

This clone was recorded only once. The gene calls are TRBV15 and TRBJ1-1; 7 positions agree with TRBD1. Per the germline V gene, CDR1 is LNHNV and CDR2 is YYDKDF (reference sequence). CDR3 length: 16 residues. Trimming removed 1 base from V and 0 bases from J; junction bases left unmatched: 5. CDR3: CATSRGRGQLNTEAFF. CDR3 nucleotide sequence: TGTGCCACCAGCAGAGGTCGGGGACAGTTGAACACTGAAGCTTTCTTT.

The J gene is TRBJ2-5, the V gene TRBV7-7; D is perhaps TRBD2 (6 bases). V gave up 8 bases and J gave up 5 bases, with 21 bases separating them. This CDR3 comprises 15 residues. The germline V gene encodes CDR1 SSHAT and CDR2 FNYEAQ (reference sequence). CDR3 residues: CASGTSSFRGETQYF. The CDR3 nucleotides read TGTGCCAGCGGCACTAGCTCTTTCCGTGGGGAGACCCAGTACTTC. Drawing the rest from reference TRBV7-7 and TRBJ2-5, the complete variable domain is GAGVSQSPRYKVTKRGQDVTLRCDPISSHATLYWYQQALGQGPEFLTYFNYEAQPDKSGLPSDRFSAERPEGSISTLTIQRTEQRDSAMYRCASGTSSFRGETQYFGPGTRLLVL.

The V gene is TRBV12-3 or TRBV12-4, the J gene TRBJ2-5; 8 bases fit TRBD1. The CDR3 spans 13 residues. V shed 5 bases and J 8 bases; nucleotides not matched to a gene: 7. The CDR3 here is CASSPQTGDTQYF. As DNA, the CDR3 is TGTGCCAGCAGTCCACAGACAGGGGATACCCAGTACTTC.

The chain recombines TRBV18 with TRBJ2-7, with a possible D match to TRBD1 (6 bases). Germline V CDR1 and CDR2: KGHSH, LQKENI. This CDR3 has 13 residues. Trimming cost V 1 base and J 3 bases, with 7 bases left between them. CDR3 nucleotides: TGTGCCAGCTCACCACTACAGGGCTACGAGCAGTACGTC. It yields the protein CASSPLQGYEQYV.

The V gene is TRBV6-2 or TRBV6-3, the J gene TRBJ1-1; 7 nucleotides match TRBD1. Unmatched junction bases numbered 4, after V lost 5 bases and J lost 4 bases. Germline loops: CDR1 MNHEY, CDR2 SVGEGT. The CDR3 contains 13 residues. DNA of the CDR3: TGTGCCAGCAGTCACACAGGGGCCACTGAAGCTTTCTTT. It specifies CASSHTGATEAFF.